This T cell receptor beta chain was sequenced in a study of Ad26.COV2.S vaccination and SARS-CoV-2 variants. The wider study: In the study, Ad26.COV2.S was injected intramuscularly once, or twice 56 days apart.

Only in-frame clones appear in the TCRdb table, and some are missing; sequencing was by immunoSEQ multiplex PCR. The sample lists 350,000 to 500,000 clones, approximately 92% occurring once. Regarding treatment: roughly 18 received Ad26.COV2.S at low or high dose, single or two shots; 5 received placebo; per-sample allocation not given. Day 63 after the first injection of vaccine or placebo was the sampling time. An adult of 18-55 years in Boston served as donor. Study results and limitations: Recipients given vaccine exceeded placebo recipients in spike-specific TCR breadth.

Details on this clone: Its target is not known.

Trimming cost V 5 bases and J 3 bases; bases outside gene matches: 4. CDR3 length: 13 residues. CDR1 and CDR2 from the germline V gene are GTSNPN and SVGIG (reference sequence). The V and J genes are TRBV30 and TRBJ2-3, with 8 bases fitting TRBD2. The clonotype comes from a person aged 18-65 years who received the Ad26.COV2.S COVID-19 vaccine or a placebo. This sample comprised peripheral blood, obtained in a trial of Ad26.COV2.S vaccine versus placebo. CDR3: CAWAAGVTDTQYF. CDR3 nucleotides: TGTGCCTGGGCAGCGGGAGTTACAGATACGCAGTATTTT.